These 19 T cell receptor beta chains originate from one sample sequenced in a study of T cell responses to AZD1222 COVID-19 vaccine. The protocol was immunoSEQ multiplex PCR, while the TCRdb copy is restricted to in-frame clones and leaves out a portion. Of under 200,000 clones listed, 75% to 95% are singletons. The sample was peripheral blood, taken on day 0 of AZD1222 vaccination. Source of these receptors: an adult in good health.

This sequence joins TRBV15 and TRBJ2-3; D unresolved. Between the trimmed V and J ends, which lost 3 bases and 7 bases, there was a span of 11 bases. The CDR3 runs 13 residues. Per the germline V gene, CDR1 is LNHNV and CDR2 is YYDKDF (reference sequence). CDR3 bases: TGTGCCACCAGCAGCTTGACACTCCATACGCAGTATTTT. Its translation: CATSSLTLHTQYF.

The rearrangement uses TRBV7-9 and TRBJ2-3; the D is unclear. Germline CDR1 and CDR2: SEHNR and FQNEAQ (reference sequence). The CDR3 spans 12 residues. V was trimmed by 4 bases and J by 4 bases, leaving 6 bases between them. The CDR3 reads CASSSLADTQYF. The CDR3 nucleotides read TGTGCCAGCAGCTCTCTCGCAGATACGCAGTATTTT.

The chain has TRBV28 and TRBJ1-2; D is uncertain. The germline V and J ends were trimmed by 6 bases and 1 base, with 12 bases remaining between them. The CDR3 length is 14 residues. Germline CDR1 reads MDHEN; CDR2 reads SYDVKM. The CDR3 bases are TGTGCCAGCAGCCTACATTCGGGTAACTATGGCTACACCTTC. It codes for CASSLHSGNYGYTF.

The gene calls are TRBV9 and TRBJ2-7; D is tentatively TRBD1 or TRBD2 (6 bases each). V was pared by 4 bases and J by 0 bases, with 11 bases between. Per germline, CDR1 SGDLS and CDR2 YYNGEE. The CDR3 runs 14 residues. This CDR3 reads CASSFGGSSYEQYF. CDR3 DNA sequence: TGTGCCAGCAGCTTCGGGGGCAGCTCCTACGAGCAGTACTTC. Looking up the rest from reference TRBV9 and TRBJ2-7 gives the full variable domain: DSGVTQTPKHLITATGQRVTLRCSPRSGDLSVYWYQQSLDQGLQFLIQYYNGEERAKGNILERFSAQQFPDLHSELNLSSLELGDSALYFCASSFGGSSYEQYFGPGTRLTVT.

The genes are TRBV5-1 and TRBJ1-2; TRBD1 might be the D (6 bases). Between the trimmed V and J ends, which lost 4 bases and 11 bases, there was a span of 24 bases. The germline V gene encodes CDR1 SGHRS and CDR2 YFSETQ. There are 15 residues in the CDR3. CDR3 residues: CASSGDPEQGSRYTF. Here the CDR3 DNA reads TGCGCCAGCAGCGGAGACCCGGAACAGGGATCGAGATACACCTTC.

J is TRBJ2-2 and V is TRBV3-1 (or the pseudogene TRBV3-2), with 9 bases identical to TRBD2. The trim removed 0 bases at V and 1 base at J, leaving 6 bases unmatched. This CDR3 contains 18 residues. Germline CDR1 LGHDT, CDR2 YNNKEL (reference sequence). The DNA of the CDR3 is TGTGCCAGCAGCCAAGATCTGGGGCGGGAGGGGAACACCGGGGAGCTGTTTTTT. Protein sequence: CASSQDLGREGNTGELFF.

This chain joins TRBV6-2 or TRBV6-3 and TRBJ2-7; TRBD1 aligns across 7 bases. In germline, CDR1 is MNHEY, CDR2 SVGEGT. V was clipped by 6 bases and J by 1 base; unmatched bases: 9. CDR3 length: 15 amino acids. The CDR3 DNA reads TGTGCCAGCAGCTGGGACAGCTCCTTTTCCTACGAGCAGTACTTC. Amino acids: CASSWDSSFSYEQYF.

The V gene is TRBV19, the J gene TRBJ1-4, with D tentatively TRBD1 (6 bases). The CDR3 is 15 residues long. V was shortened by 3 bases and J by 7 bases, with 15 bases between the two germline ends. Germline V gives CDR1 LNHDA, CDR2 SQIVND (reference sequence). The chain's CDR3 is CASSIGGREIEKLFF. In nucleotides, the CDR3 is TGTGCCAGTAGTATCGGGGGCCGCGAGATTGAAAAACTGTTTTTT.

The chain uses TRBV10-3 and TRBJ2-4; 7 nucleotides match TRBD2. Trimming at V came to 4 bases and at J to 2 bases, leaving 8 bases not matched to a gene. The CDR3 spans 16 residues. Germline values: CDR1 ENHRY, CDR2 SYGVKD. The CDR3 nucleotides read TGTGCCATCAGTGCAGGACTAGGTTCGACCAAAAACATTCAGTACTTC. This gives the protein CAISAGLGSTKNIQYF.

V usage is TRBV9 and J usage is TRBJ2-5, with 8 bases identical to TRBD1. J gave up 5 bases and V 2 bases, and 17 bases lay outside the gene matches. Per the germline V gene, CDR1 is SGDLS and CDR2 is YYNGEE. The CDR3 spans 18 residues. CDR3 amino acids: CASSVGQAGRRARETQYF. CDR3 bases: TGTGCCAGCAGCGTGGGACAGGCCGGCCGACGAGCGAGGGAGACCCAGTACTTC.

V and J are TRBV28 and TRBJ2-1, with TRBD2 identical over 7 bases. The V gene end was trimmed by 4 bases and the J gene end by 3 bases; junction bases not matched to a gene: 18. CDR1 is MDHEN, CDR2 SYDVKM, per germline. The CDR3 spans 19 residues. The CDR3 spells CASSSPGSWGRARYNEQFF. CDR3 sequence (DNA): TGTGCCAGCAGTTCCCCTGGGTCGTGGGGGAGGGCCCGCTACAATGAGCAGTTCTTC.

This clone was seen a handful of times. The chain uses TRBV9 and TRBJ2-1; D remains ambiguous. The V and J ends lost 4 bases and 10 bases respectively, with 12 bases between them. Germline V gene data show CDR1 as SGDLS and CDR2 as YYNGEE. This CDR3 contains 12 residues. The DNA for the CDR3 is TGTGCCAGCAGCCCCTCCTCCAGGGAGCAGTTCTTC. Its protein product is CASSPSSREQFF.

This chain uses TRBV4-1 with TRBJ1-6; no reliable D call. CDR1 is MGHRA, CDR2 YSYEKL, per germline. The CDR3 runs 15 residues. The germline V and J ends were trimmed by 0 bases and 9 bases, with 12 bases remaining between them. The CDR3 sequence: CASSQDLASGSPLHF. CDR3 nucleotide sequence: TGCGCCAGCAGCCAAGATTTAGCGTCCGGTTCACCCCTCCACTTT.

The rearrangement joins TRBV7-3 to TRBJ2-5; 9 nucleotides agree with TRBD1. Trimming removed 5 bases from V and 5 bases from J; junction bases left unmatched: 9. Germline V lookup: CDR1 SGHTA, CDR2 FQGTGA. There are 15 residues in the CDR3. Here the CDR3 reads CASSPGTGIDETQYF. In nucleotides, the CDR3 is TGTGCCAGCAGCCCCGGGACAGGGATTGACGAGACCCAGTACTTC.

The rearrangement joins TRBV11-2 to TRBJ2-7; 10 bases map to TRBD2. Germline CDR1 reads SGHAT; CDR2 reads FQNNGV. The J segment lost 3 bases and the V segment lost 7 bases, leaving 3 bases of the junction unmatched. CDR3 length equals 13 residues. The CDR3 bases are TGTGCCAGCAAGATAGCGGGGGGCTACGAGCAGTACTTC. This codes for CASKIAGGYEQYF.

This clone was seen once. The gene calls are TRBV29-1 and TRBJ2-1, with TRBD2 as a possible D gene (5 bases). Germline V gene data show CDR1 as SQVTM and CDR2 as ANQGSEA. Trimming took 4 bases from V and 7 from J, leaving 17 bases between them. This CDR3 region has 14 residues. The DNA for the CDR3 is TGCAGCGTTGTTTCCGGGATTCGCCCTAATGAGCAGTTCTTC. It is translated as CSVVSGIRPNEQFF.

This chain links TRBV5-1 with TRBJ2-1, with 10 bases aligning to TRBD1. The length of the CDR3 is 16 residues. J was trimmed by 2 bases and V by 4 bases; bases with no gene match: 6. Per the germline V gene, CDR1 is SGHRS and CDR2 is YFSETQ. The CDR3 protein is CASSPGQGGTYNEQFF. Written as DNA, the CDR3 is TGCGCCAGCAGCCCCGGACAGGGGGGGACCTACAATGAGCAGTTCTTC.

V and J are TRBV6-4 and TRBJ2-1; 9 nucleotides line up with TRBD2. The germline V gene has CDR1 MRHNA and CDR2 SNTAGT. This CDR3 is 14 amino acids long. V gave up 7 bases and J gave up 0 bases; unmatched junction bases: 1. CDR3 bases: TGTGCCAGCAAGCGGGAGGTCTCCTACAATGAGCAGTTCTTC. As protein: CASKREVSYNEQFF.

The rearrangement links TRBV28 to TRBJ2-1; TRBD1 is a possible D gene (6 bases). This CDR3 is built from 15 residues. Germline CDR1 MDHEN, CDR2 SYDVKM. V lost 2 bases and J 3 bases, leaving 11 bases between the germline ends. CDR3 nucleotides: TGTGCCAGCAGTTTAGGGGACACCCTCTACAATGAGCAGTTCTTC. Amino acid sequence: CASSLGDTLYNEQFF.